This entry is about one T cell receptor beta chain. Its antigen is as yet unknown. The library targeted TCRbeta and was prepared with unique molecular identifiers. TCRdb passed the PCR reads through MiXCR, listing each CDR3 protein once. The sample holds around 230,000 distinct CDR3 sequences, more than 15% seen once. This entry comes from a study of T-cell reconstitution after alpha-beta-depleted transplantation in children. Findings of the study overall: After transplant, at about two months, alpha-beta T cells were reportedly derived from several hundred expanded graft clones. The authors attributed T-cell counts and diversity one year after transplant mostly to newly produced T cells.

CDR3 length: 12 residues. V shed 5 bases and J 4 bases; nucleotides not matched to a gene: 0. The chain uses TRBV12-3 or TRBV12-4 and TRBJ2-7, with 9 nucleotides matching TRBD2. Source: PBMCs, mostly from graft donor cells, taken 360 days after TCRalphabeta/CD19-depleted stem cell transplant. The clonotype originates from a male patient between 2 and 15 years old who had a stem cell transplant for acute lymphoblastic leukemia, so the T cells may come from the graft donor. The CDR3 nucleotides are TGTGCCAGCAGTAGCGGGAGGTACGAGCAGTACTTC. Its protein is CASSSGRYEQYF.